This record covers a single T cell receptor beta chain. This sample was taken from a study of CD8 T cells in Susac syndrome. With random hexamers, 0.5 to 1 ug RNA was reverse transcribed. TCRdb analysed the immunoSEQ multiplex PCR reads with MiXCR anew, one entry per CDR3 protein. The data hold fewer than 200,000 distinct CDR3 sequences, with around 96% observed a single time. Trimming shortened V by 5 bases and J by 3 bases, and 13 bases separated the two germline ends. This CDR3 has 15 amino acids. What was sequenced was CD4+ T cells from PBMCs. The receptor was isolated from a human donor in good health. The chain has TRBV12-3 or TRBV12-4 and TRBJ2-2; tentative D call: TRBD1 (6 bases). The CDR3 DNA follows: TGTGCCAGCAGTACGCGGACAGTTCACACCGGGGAGCTGTTTTTT. This translates into CASSTRTVHTGELFF.